This T cell receptor (beta chain) was observed in a study of blood T cell repertoires in COVID-19. Study as a whole: T cells, B-cell-depleted T cells, or PBMCs provided the cDNA or gDNA that served as material.

Germline trimming cut 11 bases from V and 1 base from J; bases unmatched to any gene: 4. The germline gives CDR1 SNHLY, CDR2 FYNNEI. CDR3 length equals 12 residues. In the study's own analysis: Counts of nucleated cells, estimated from reference gene primer amplification, were obtained. Produced via immunoSEQ multiplex PCR; TCRdb's table is partial and in-frame only. The DNA gave D and trimming, while V, J and clone size come from that table. The data contain just under 65,000 clones, more than 75% of them seen just once; the ten biggest clones take up roughly 5%. This clone has just one count. The material sequenced was peripheral blood. The chain combines TRBV2 with TRBJ2-5; 7 bases map to TRBD1. This clonotype was sampled from a human donor in a cohort sampled during active COVID-19. CDR3 coding DNA: TGTGCCGGGGGACAGCGCCAAGAGACCCAGTACTTC. Translated: CAGGQRQETQYF.